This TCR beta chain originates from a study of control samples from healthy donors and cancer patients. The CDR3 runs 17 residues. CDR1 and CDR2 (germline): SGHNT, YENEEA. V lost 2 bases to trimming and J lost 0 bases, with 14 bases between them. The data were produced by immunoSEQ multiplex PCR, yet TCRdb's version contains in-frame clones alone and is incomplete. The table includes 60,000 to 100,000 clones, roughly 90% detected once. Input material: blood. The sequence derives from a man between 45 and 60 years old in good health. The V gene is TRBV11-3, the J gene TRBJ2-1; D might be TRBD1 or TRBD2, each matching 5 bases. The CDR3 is CASSLRGGGSSYNEQFF. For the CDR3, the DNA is TGTGCCAGCAGCTTACGGGGTGGGGGTAGCTCCTACAATGAGCAGTTCTTC. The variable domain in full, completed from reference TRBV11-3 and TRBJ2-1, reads EAGVVQSPRYKIIEKKQPVAFWCNPISGHNTLYWYLQNLGQGPELLIRYENEEAVDDSQLPKDRFSAERLKGVDSTLKIQPAELGDSAVYLCASSLRGGGSSYNEQFFGPGTRLTVL.